These 28 T cell receptor beta chains share one sample of origin, sequenced in a study of technical replicates of blood from a few donors. Clones were sequenced by immunoSEQ multiplex PCR, and TCRdb holds only the in-frame ones, with some missing. Here the sample spans over 30,000 clones, over 85% being singletons. Sequencing was carried out using PBMCs. These receptors were collected from a human donor in good health. Some clones in this sample may be carry-over from other donors' samples.

The chain couples TRBV6-5 to TRBJ1-2; a weak D match, TRBD1 (5 bases). V was clipped by 7 bases and J by 8 bases, with 17 bases between them. The CDR3 has 13 residues. Per germline, CDR1 MNHEY and CDR2 SVGAGI. This chain's CDR3 is CASIQGGSGGYTF. The CDR3 DNA sequence: TGTGCCAGCATCCAGGGAGGGAGCGGGGGCTACACCTTC.

The chain recombines TRBV7-2 with TRBJ1-1; 8 nucleotides agree with TRBD1. This CDR3 is built from 12 residues. Germline V gives CDR1 SGHTA, CDR2 FQGNSA. V gave up 5 bases and J gave up 6 bases; unmatched junction bases: 2. The DNA of the CDR3 is TGTGCCAGCAGCCGGGACAGGTCTGAAGCTTTCTTT. Residues: CASSRDRSEAFF.

The table lists this clone with a count of one. CDR3 sequence (DNA): TGCGCCAGCAGCCAAGATCGGGCAGGGGTTACTAACTATGGCTACACCTTC. It codes for CASSQDRAGVTNYGYTF. The V and J genes are TRBV4-3 and TRBJ1-2; tentative D call: TRBD1 (6 bases). CDR1 and CDR2 from the germline V gene are LGHNA and YSLEER. Trimming shortened V by 0 bases and J by 0 bases, and 14 bases separated the two germline ends. The CDR3 has 17 amino acids.

The V and J genes are TRBV6-6 and TRBJ2-2; 8 nucleotides line up with TRBD2. Losses at the gene ends were 5 bases for V and 1 base for J; bases not matched to a gene: 6. Germline V gene sequence: CDR1 MNHNY, CDR2 SVGAGI (reference sequence). The CDR3 length is 16 residues. CDR3 DNA: TGTGCCAGCAGTCGAATAGCGGGGATGAACACCGGGGAGCTGTTTTTT. The encoded protein is CASSRIAGMNTGELFF.

The chain is built from TRBV11-3 and TRBJ2-1, with TRBD1 identical over 9 bases. The CDR3 loop spans 15 amino acids. From germline, CDR1 is SGHNT and CDR2 YENEEA. The junction had 5 bases not matched to a gene; V was cut back by 1 base and J by 7 bases. The CDR3 protein is CASSLGQGDRNEQFF. As DNA, the CDR3 is TGTGCCAGCAGCTTAGGACAGGGGGACCGGAATGAGCAGTTCTTC.

This clone is a singleton in its sample. This rearrangement joins TRBV7-2 to TRBJ1-2; 8 bases fit TRBD1. This CDR3 spans 17 amino acids. Germline V CDR1 and CDR2: SGHTA, FQGNSA. V lost 5 bases, J lost 0 bases, and 11 bases stayed unmatched. CDR3 sequence reads: CASSPTGARRANYGYTF. For the CDR3, the DNA is TGTGCCAGCAGCCCGACAGGGGCCAGGAGAGCTAACTATGGCTACACCTTC.

This chain connects TRBV5-1 to TRBJ2-1; 8 nucleotides line up with TRBD2. Losses at the gene ends were 4 bases for V and 2 bases for J; bases not matched to a gene: 5. The CDR3 is 15 amino acids. The V gene's germline CDR1 is SGHRS and CDR2 YFSETQ. This CDR3 is CASSQVAGPYNEQFF. The CDR3 nucleotides read TGCGCCAGCAGCCAAGTAGCGGGACCCTACAATGAGCAGTTCTTC.

The chain carries TRBV2 and TRBJ2-6; 8 nucleotides match TRBD1. Germline assignment: CDR1 SNHLY and CDR2 FYNNEI. This CDR3 has 17 residues. V shed 4 bases and J 4 bases; nucleotides not matched to a gene: 9. In DNA form, the CDR3 reads TGTGCCAGCAGTGGGGGACAGGTGGTCTCAGGGGCCAACGTCCTGACTTTC. Its protein is CASSGGQVVSGANVLTF. The variable domain in full, with the rest retrieved from reference TRBV2 and TRBJ2-6, is EPEVTQTPSHQVTQMGQEVILRCVPISNHLYFYWYRQILGQKVEFLVSFYNNEISEKSEIFDDQFSVERPDGSNFTLKIRSTKLEDSAMYFCASSGGQVVSGANVLTFGAGSRLTVL.

The rearrangement joins TRBV6-1 to TRBJ1-2, with D uncertain. CDR1 MNHNS and CDR2 SASEGT come from the germline V gene. Trimming pared 3 bases from V and 5 bases from J, leaving 7 bases between. The CDR3 runs 12 residues. The CDR3 sequence is CASSDTTYGYTF. Here the CDR3 DNA reads TGTGCCAGCAGTGACACCACATATGGCTACACCTTC.

J is TRBJ1-1 and V is TRBV27, with D tentatively TRBD1 (6 bases). V lost 5 bases to trimming and J lost 3 bases, with 16 bases between them. This CDR3 contains 15 residues. Per the germline V gene, CDR1 is MNHEY and CDR2 is SMNVEV (reference sequence). In nucleotides, the CDR3 is TGTGCCAGCAGTCCAGGGTGGGGGCTGGACACTGAAGCTTTCTTT. It specifies CASSPGWGLDTEAFF.

The chain uses TRBV7-2 and TRBJ2-7; D is unclear. The CDR3 length is 13 residues. Per the germline V gene, CDR1 is SGHTA and CDR2 is FQGNSA. Deletions cut 0 bases from V and 2 bases from J, with 5 bases between. The CDR3 sequence is CASSLAPAYEQYF. CDR3 DNA: TGTGCCAGCAGCTTAGCCCCAGCCTACGAGCAGTACTTC.

The rearrangement joins TRBV5-6 to TRBJ2-1, with D perhaps matching TRBD1 (5 bases). The germline gives CDR1 SGHDT, CDR2 YYEEEE. The CDR3 runs to 14 residues. V was shortened by 1 base and J by 12 bases, with 17 bases between the two germline ends. As DNA, the CDR3 is TGTGCCAGCAGCTTGCAGGGCCCCACTTGGACGCAGTTCTTC. It yields the protein CASSLQGPTWTQFF.

The chain's CDR3 is CASSHGGAAASPYEQFF. CDR3 DNA: TGTGCCAGCAGCCATGGGGGGGCAGCGGCCTCGCCCTATGAGCAGTTCTTC. V gene TRBV4-2 combines with J gene TRBJ2-1; tentatively, D is TRBD2 (7 bases). Germline V gene data show CDR1 as LGHNA and CDR2 as YNFKEQ. The CDR3 loop spans 17 amino acids. V lost 3 bases and J 8 bases, leaving 23 bases between the germline ends.

The gene calls are TRBV4-2 and TRBJ1-1; D possibly corresponds to TRBD1 (6 bases). Between the trimmed V and J ends, which lost 8 bases and 2 bases, there was a span of 12 bases. Germline V gives CDR1 LGHNA, CDR2 YNFKEQ. This CDR3 has 13 residues. The CDR3 is CASRQAGNTEAFF. The CDR3 DNA sequence: TGTGCCAGCCGACAGGCAGGCAACACTGAAGCTTTCTTT.

This clone was observed a few times. The chain is built from TRBV4-2 and TRBJ2-7; D unclear. The CDR3 is made up of 13 amino acids. CDR1 LGHNA and CDR2 YNFKEQ come from the germline V gene. V was clipped by 1 base and J by 4 bases, with 8 bases between them. Here the CDR3 reads CASSQGPQYEQYF. DNA of the CDR3: TGTGCCAGCAGCCAAGGGCCCCAGTACGAGCAGTACTTC.

The chain joins TRBV9 to TRBJ2-1; 9 positions agree with TRBD1. Per the germline V gene, CDR1 is SGDLS and CDR2 is YYNGEE. V trimming: 3 bases; J trimming: 5 bases; junction bases outside the gene matches: 6. This CDR3 is 15 amino acids long. In nucleotides, the CDR3 is TGTGCCAGCAGCGGCCGGGACAGGGTCCACAATGAGCAGTTCTTC. This gives the protein CASSGRDRVHNEQFF.

The chain joins TRBV5-1 to TRBJ2-1; TRBD2 is a possible D gene (6 bases). There are 16 residues in the CDR3. V shed 3 bases and J shed 6 bases, with 19 bases lying between them. Germline-derived CDR1 and CDR2 are SGHRS and YFSETQ. The CDR3 loop reads CASSSWGTGSSNEQFF. CDR3 DNA: TGCGCCAGCAGCTCCTGGGGGACTGGGTCCAGCAATGAGCAGTTCTTC.

This CDR3 is CASSQVGRTDNQPQHF. CDR3 sequence (DNA): TGCGCCAGCAGCCAAGTTGGTAGAACAGACAATCAGCCCCAGCATTTT. J is TRBJ1-5 and V is TRBV4-1; D unclear. CDR1 MGHRA and CDR2 YSYEKL come from the germline V gene. The V end lost 1 base, the J end lost 3 bases, and 13 bases lay between the germline ends. There are 16 residues in the CDR3.

The rearrangement uses TRBV5-1 and TRBJ2-5; TRBD2 aligns across 15 bases. Germline CDR1 reads SGHRS; CDR2 reads YFSETQ. V lost 4 bases to trimming and J lost 2 bases; unmatched junction nucleotides: 15. The CDR3 has 20 residues. CDR3 in DNA: TGCGCCAGCAGCGCCCCTCCCGGACTAGCGGGGGGGCCGAATCAAGAGACCCAGTACTTC. Protein sequence: CASSAPPGLAGGPNQETQYF.

The rearrangement uses TRBV10-3 and TRBJ2-2, with D perhaps TRBD2 (5 bases). Trimming stripped 8 bases from V and 0 bases from J, with 10 bases between. Looked up from germline, CDR1 is ENHRY and CDR2 is SYGVKD. The CDR3 is made up of 14 amino acids. The CDR3 DNA sequence: TGTGCCATCGGGGAGACATCGAACACCGGGGAGCTGTTTTTT. It yields the protein CAIGETSNTGELFF.

The chain carries TRBV4-1 and TRBJ1-5; 9 bases align to TRBD1. J lost 4 bases, V lost 4 bases, and 2 bases had no gene match. This CDR3 is 14 amino acids long. Germline CDR1 and CDR2: MGHRA and YSYEKL. DNA of the CDR3: TGCGCCAGCAGCCGAGGGACAGGGAATCAGCCCCAGCATTTT. Its translation is CASSRGTGNQPQHF.

The gene calls are TRBV11-2 and TRBJ2-5; perhaps TRBD1 as D (5 bases). From germline, CDR1 is SGHAT and CDR2 FQNNGV. This CDR3 has 14 residues. V shed 4 bases and J shed 5 bases, with 14 bases lying between them. The CDR3 reads CASSSARWGETQYF. DNA of the CDR3: TGTGCCAGCAGCTCCGCTAGGTGGGGCGAGACCCAGTACTTC.

The chain is built from TRBV2 and TRBJ2-7; 8 bases line up with TRBD1. There are 15 residues in the CDR3. The ends lost 4 bases at V and 2 bases at J; junction bases unmatched: 7. The germline V gene encodes CDR1 SNHLY and CDR2 FYNNEI. In DNA form, the CDR3 reads TGTGCCAGCAGTGCGGACAGGGCGAGTGCCTACGAGCAGTACTTC. This gives the protein CASSADRASAYEQYF.

The chain links TRBV29-1 to TRBJ1-2, with a tentative D call TRBD1 (6 bases). Germline V gene lookup returns CDR1 SQVTM and CDR2 ANQGSEA. The CDR3 length is 14 residues. With 4 bases removed from V and 1 base from J, the gap between germline ends came to 13 bases. CDR3 sequence (DNA): TGCAGCGTTGCTTCCAGGGGCCATAACTATGGCTACACCTTC. Translation: CSVASRGHNYGYTF. The whole variable domain, filled in from reference TRBV29-1 and TRBJ1-2, reads SAVISQKPSRDICQRGTSLTIQCQVDSQVTMMFWYRQQPGQSLTLIATANQGSEATYESGFVIDKFPISRPNLTFSTLTVSNMSPEDSSIYLCSVASRGHNYGYTFGSGTRLTVV.

CDR3 DNA sequence: TGCGCCAGCAGCCAAGTGGGGCCCGGGACTAGCGGGTACAATGAGCAGTTCTTC. It codes for CASSQVGPGTSGYNEQFF. V and J are TRBV4-3 and TRBJ2-1; 12 nucleotides match TRBD2. J was trimmed by 4 bases and V by 1 base; bases with no gene match: 8. Germline V gene lookup returns CDR1 LGHNA and CDR2 YSLEER. The CDR3 is 18 residues long.

The chain uses TRBV7-8 and TRBJ1-1; possibly TRBD1 for D (6 bases). This CDR3 is 16 amino acids long. Trimming pared 7 bases from V and 1 base from J, leaving 19 bases between. Germline V lookup: CDR1 SGHVS, CDR2 FQNEAQ. The DNA for the CDR3 is TGTGCCAGCATAAACATCTTCAACAGGGAGAACACTGAAGCTTTCTTT. Amino acid sequence: CASINIFNRENTEAFF. The full variable domain, rest sourced from reference TRBV7-8 and TRBJ1-1, is GAGVSQSPRYKVAKRGQDVALRCDPISGHVSLFWYQQALGQGPEFLTYFQNEAQLDKSGLPSDRFFAERPEGSVSTLKIQRTQQEDSAVYLCASINIFNRENTEAFFGQGTRLTVV.

The chain uses TRBV30 and TRBJ1-4; D unresolved. This CDR3 spans 13 amino acids. V gave up 4 bases and J gave up 6 bases, with 12 bases separating them. The V gene's germline CDR1 is GTSNPN and CDR2 SVGIG (reference sequence). The CDR3 sequence: CAWNRDRDEKLFF. The DNA of the CDR3 is TGTGCCTGGAACCGGGATAGGGATGAAAAACTGTTTTTT. Looking up the rest from reference TRBV30 and TRBJ1-4 gives the full variable domain: SQTIHQWPATLVQPVGSPLSLECTVEGTSNPNLYWYRQAAGRGLQLLFYSVGIGQISSEVPQNLSASRPQDRQFILSSKKLLLSDSGFYLCAWNRDRDEKLFFGSGTQLSVL.

The V call is TRBV12-5, the J call TRBJ2-2; 10 bases line up with TRBD2. This CDR3 region has 16 residues. CDR1 is LGHNT, CDR2 FRNRAP, per germline. J lost 1 base, V lost 1 base, and 0 bases had no gene match. The CDR3 region has the DNA TGTGCTAGTGGTTTGGGGACTAGCGGGAACACCGGGGAGCTGTTTTTT. This sequence encodes CASGLGTSGNTGELFF.